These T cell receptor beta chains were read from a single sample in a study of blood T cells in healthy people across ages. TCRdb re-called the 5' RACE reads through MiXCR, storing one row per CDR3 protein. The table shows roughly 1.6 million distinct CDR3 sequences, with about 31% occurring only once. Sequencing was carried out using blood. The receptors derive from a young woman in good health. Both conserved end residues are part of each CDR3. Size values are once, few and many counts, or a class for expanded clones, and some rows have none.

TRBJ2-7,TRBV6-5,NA,CASRRTEAYEQYF
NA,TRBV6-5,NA,CASSYPGSDEQYF
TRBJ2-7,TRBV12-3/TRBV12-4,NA,CASRTGTTNNEQYF
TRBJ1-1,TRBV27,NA,CASSTQGWNAEAFF
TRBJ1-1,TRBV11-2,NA,CASSLVGRRYTEAFF
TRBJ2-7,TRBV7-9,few,CASSPYWGIGSYEQYF
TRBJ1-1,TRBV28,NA,CASMGSGADEAFF
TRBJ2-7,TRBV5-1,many,CASSPPSGSYEQYF
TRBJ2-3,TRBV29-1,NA,CSGRRGRDTQYF
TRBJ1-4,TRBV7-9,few,CASSPRDRGEEKLFF
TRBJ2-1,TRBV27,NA,CASSETSSNEQFF
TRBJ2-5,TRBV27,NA,CASSFLGGHQRQETQYF
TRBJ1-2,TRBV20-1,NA,CSARKGGDSNYGYTF
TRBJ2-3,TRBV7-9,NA,CASNILERTGRTDTQYF
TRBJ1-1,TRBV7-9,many,CASSLDRLEAFF
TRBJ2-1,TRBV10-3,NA,CAVSLAGSPNEQFF
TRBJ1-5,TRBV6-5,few,CASSRTGVGQPQHF
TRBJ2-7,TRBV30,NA,CAWSVLDGDPYEQYF
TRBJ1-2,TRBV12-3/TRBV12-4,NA,CASSLAPDRIPHGYTF
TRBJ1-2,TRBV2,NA,CASSETAGNYGYTF
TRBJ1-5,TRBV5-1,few,CASSLDGTHSNQPQHF
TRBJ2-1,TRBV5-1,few,CASSKDDRANEQFF
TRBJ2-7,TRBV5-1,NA,CASSWDTGEQYF
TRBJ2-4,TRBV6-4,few,CASSDPPLVAKNIQYF
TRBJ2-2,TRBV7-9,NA,CAGAVKRGTGELFF
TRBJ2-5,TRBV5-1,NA,CASSSTGFGVEETQYF
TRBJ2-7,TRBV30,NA,CAWSWTGGFEQYF
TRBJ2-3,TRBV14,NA,CASSQGRYSTDTQYF
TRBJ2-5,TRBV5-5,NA,CASSAGTSGRPRETLYF
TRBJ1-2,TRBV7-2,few,CASSFAGLRNNGYTF
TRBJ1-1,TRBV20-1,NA,CSAGGEGGSTTEAFF
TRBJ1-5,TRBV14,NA,CASSQGGAGENQPQHF
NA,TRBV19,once,CASSVDRTAYEQYF
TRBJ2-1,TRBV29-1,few,CSVTRTATYNEQFF
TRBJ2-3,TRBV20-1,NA,CSAMRAGTDTQYF
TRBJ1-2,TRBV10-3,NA,CAGGTGSDYGYTF
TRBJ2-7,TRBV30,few,CAWSYAERKKSYEQYF
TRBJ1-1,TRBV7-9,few,CASSSGTGERFTEAFF
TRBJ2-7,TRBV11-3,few,CASSMRPGQGSYEQYF
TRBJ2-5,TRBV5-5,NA,CASSPAGLAGGLQETQYF
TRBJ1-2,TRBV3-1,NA,CASSQGTFGAYDYTF
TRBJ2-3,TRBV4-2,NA,CASSQQGGGALTSTDTQYF
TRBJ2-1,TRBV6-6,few,CASSLGTVTYDEQFF
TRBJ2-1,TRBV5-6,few,CASSSLRASNEQFF
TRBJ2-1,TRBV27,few,CASVRELAGGQKFF
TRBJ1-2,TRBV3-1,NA,CASSQVQGHGYTF
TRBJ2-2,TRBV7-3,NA,CASSSGLAGGYTGELFF
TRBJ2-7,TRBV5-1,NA,CASSSPPGQKSSYEQYF
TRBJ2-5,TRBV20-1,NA,CSAHRGEQYF
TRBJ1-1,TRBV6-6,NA,CASREPREGYTEAFF
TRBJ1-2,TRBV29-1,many,CSVEVALANYGYTF
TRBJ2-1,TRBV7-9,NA,CASSLGYPGSYNEQFF
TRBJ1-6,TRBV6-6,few,CASTVGPYNSPLHF
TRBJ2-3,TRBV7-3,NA,CASSLGQATQYF
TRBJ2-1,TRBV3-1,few,CASRQSGTGGNEQFF
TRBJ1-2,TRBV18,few,CASSPPPELRWNYGYTF
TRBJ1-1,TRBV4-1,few,CASSPRPLRDTEAFF
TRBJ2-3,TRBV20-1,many,CSAPSGSTDTQYF
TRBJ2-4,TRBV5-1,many,CASSPGLAGGPAKNIQYF